These 28 T cell receptor beta chains originate from one sample sequenced in a study of T-cell memory formation after mild COVID-19. TCRdb fed the 5' RACE reads into MiXCR, producing one record per CDR3 protein. Among some 250,000 distinct CDR3 sequences listed, over 15% were seen once. Sequencing input: PBMCs or a T cell subset sorted from them (not recorded which). These receptors were taken from a man aged 18-30 years who had mild COVID-19 (a few samples of this study predate the infection). Cell type and time point are not known.

This chain's CDR3 is CASSQSLNQPQHF. The CDR3 DNA sequence: TGTGCCAGCAGTCAAAGCCTCAATCAGCCCCAGCATTTT. V is TRBV28 and J is TRBJ1-5; D unclear. The CDR3 totals 13 residues. V lost 5 bases and J lost 3, with 8 bases in between. CDR1 MDHEN and CDR2 SYDVKM come from the germline V gene.

The DNA for the CDR3 is TGCGCCAGCAGCCAAGGAGACAGGGCTAATTCACCCCTCCACTTT. It yields the protein CASSQGDRANSPLHF. This chain joins TRBV4-3 and TRBJ1-6, with TRBD1 matching over 7 bases. J gave up 6 bases and V 1 base, and 3 bases lay outside the gene matches. Per the germline V gene, CDR1 is LGHNA and CDR2 is YSLEER. The CDR3 has 15 amino acids.

This clonotype has more than one count but fewer than ten. V is TRBV18 and J is TRBJ2-6; maybe TRBD1 (6 bases). CDR3 length: 15 residues. Per the germline V gene, CDR1 is KGHSH and CDR2 is LQKENI. V shed 8 bases and J shed 0 bases, with 11 bases lying between them. CDR3 in amino acids: CASNRASSGANVLTF. The DNA for the CDR3 is TGTGCCAGCAACAGGGCTAGCTCTGGGGCCAACGTCCTGACTTTC.

The gene calls are TRBV15 and TRBJ2-6; D remains ambiguous. The germline gives CDR1 LNHNV, CDR2 YYDKDF (reference sequence). This CDR3 has 14 amino acids. Trimming removed 7 bases from V and 2 bases from J, with 9 bases in between. The chain's CDR3 is CATTGRTGANVLTF. CDR3 bases: TGTGCCACCACCGGGCGTACTGGGGCCAACGTCCTGACTTTC.

V is TRBV21-1 and J is TRBJ2-5. TRBV21-1 is a pseudogene. The CDR3 contains 12 residues. CDR3 sequence (DNA): TGTGCCAGCAGCCCACGCAAAGAGACCCAGTACTTC. It codes for CASSPRKETQYF.

This clonotype showed up just a few times. V and J are TRBV5-1 and TRBJ2-6; D gene unclear. The CDR3 spans 17 residues. Germline CDR1 SGHRS, CDR2 YFSETQ. Deletions cut 5 bases from V and 4 bases from J, with 19 bases between. The CDR3 spells CASRSSDLAGGANVLTF. In nucleotides, the CDR3 is TGCGCCAGCAGGTCGTCAGATCTTGCAGGAGGGGCCAACGTCCTGACTTTC.

The rearrangement uses TRBV18 and TRBJ2-5; 7 bases line up with TRBD2. Trimming cost V 0 bases and J 2 bases; bases outside gene matches: 9. The CDR3 extends over 17 amino acids. Per germline, CDR1 KGHSH and CDR2 LQKENI. This CDR3 is CASSPPRGGGGQETQYF. CDR3 sequence (DNA): TGTGCCAGCTCACCACCCCGCGGGGGAGGAGGTCAAGAGACCCAGTACTTC.

This clonotype showed up just a few times. The rearrangement joins TRBV4-3 to TRBJ1-2; TRBD1 might be the D (6 bases). The CDR3 totals 16 residues. Germline loops: CDR1 LGHNA, CDR2 YSLEER. V was pared by 3 bases and J by 0 bases, with 14 bases between. The CDR3 bases are TGCGCCAGCAGCCACCTTGGACAGCCTGCTAACTATGGCTACACCTTC. Translating gives CASSHLGQPANYGYTF.

The V gene is TRBV6-1, the J gene TRBJ2-7; 10 bases align to TRBD1. V dropped 8 bases and J dropped 6; count of bases not matched to a gene: 7. Looked up from germline, CDR1 is MNHNS and CDR2 is SASEGT. The CDR3 runs 13 residues. In nucleotides, the CDR3 is TGTGCCAGCGCGCCGGGACAGGGGAGCGAGCAGTACGTC. Amino acid sequence: CASAPGQGSEQYV.

The rearrangement links TRBV11-2 to TRBJ1-4; D perhaps matches TRBD1 (6 bases). V shed 1 base and J shed 8 bases, with 20 bases lying between them. The germline V gene encodes CDR1 SGHAT and CDR2 FQNNGV. CDR3 length: 17 amino acids. The CDR3, as DNA: TGTGCCAGCAGCTTAGGCCGGGGGGGGACAATTGGAGAAAAACTGTTTTTT. Amino acid sequence: CASSLGRGGTIGEKLFF.

This clonotype has more than one count but fewer than ten. The chain uses TRBV5-1 and TRBJ1-2; 8 bases are a match to TRBD1. Germline-derived CDR1 and CDR2 are SGHRS and YFSETQ. J lost 4 bases, V lost 5 bases, and 10 bases had no gene match. The CDR3 is 15 residues long. CDR3 nucleotides: TGCGCCAGCAGACAAGCGGCGGACAGGGTCTATGGCTACACCTTC. This sequence encodes CASRQAADRVYGYTF.

This clonotype was observed many times. The chain combines TRBV5-1 with TRBJ2-5, with a tentative D call TRBD2 (6 bases). This CDR3 region has 14 residues. Between the trimmed V and J ends, which lost 0 bases and 4 bases, there was a span of 10 bases. Germline CDR1 is SGHRS and CDR2 is YFSETQ. The CDR3 DNA is TGCGCCAGCAGCTTGGGCCAGGGAGGAGAGACCCAGTACTTC. Translated, it gives CASSLGQGGETQYF.

The chain recombines TRBV18 with TRBJ2-7; D is unclear. V shed 2 bases and J shed 3 bases, with 14 bases lying between them. Per germline, CDR1 KGHSH and CDR2 LQKENI. This CDR3 region has 15 residues. In DNA form, the CDR3 reads TGTGCCAGCTCACCATCAAGACTCGTCCACTACGAGCAGTACTTC. This codes for CASSPSRLVHYEQYF.

This clonotype was detected a few times. V is TRBV10-1 and J is TRBJ2-5; 7 bases agree with TRBD1. Trimming cost V 7 bases and J 0 bases; bases outside gene matches: 8. The CDR3 is 15 residues long. Germline assignment: CDR1 WNHNN and CDR2 SYGVQD (reference sequence). The chain's CDR3 is CASNIIGTDQETQYF. The CDR3 DNA reads as TGCGCCAGCAACATAATCGGGACAGACCAAGAGACCCAGTACTTC.

The V and J genes are TRBV19 and TRBJ1-2, with TRBD1 identical over 9 bases. With 7 bases clipped from V and 8 bases from J, the junction kept 11 bases outside the gene matches. Germline CDR1 and CDR2: LNHDA and SQIVND (reference sequence). This CDR3 contains 14 residues. For the CDR3, the DNA is TGTGCCAGTATTTCCCTGGACAGGGGTCGAGGCTACACCTTC. Translation: CASISLDRGRGYTF.

This clonotype turned up a few times. The chain recombines TRBV7-2 with TRBJ2-5, with TRBD2 matching 8 bases. The CDR3 sequence is 15 residues long. The V segment lost 3 bases and the J segment 4 bases; nucleotides outside the gene matches: 7. Germline V gene sequence: CDR1 SGHTA, CDR2 FQGNSA. The CDR3: CASSFVGGAGETQYF. CDR3 in DNA: TGTGCCAGCAGCTTCGTCGGGGGGGCCGGAGAGACCCAGTACTTC.

This clonotype was counted a few times. DNA for the CDR3: TGTGCCAGCAGCGTAGGTCCGGGTGTGGACATTCAGTACTTC. It encodes CASSVGPGVDIQYF. The chain couples TRBV9 to TRBJ2-4; D not certain. Looked up from germline, CDR1 is SGDLS and CDR2 is YYNGEE. CDR3 length equals 14 residues. Trimming took 0 bases from V and 8 from J, leaving 12 bases between them.

The chain joins TRBV3-1 to TRBJ2-3; D could derive from TRBD1 or TRBD2 (5 bases each). V lost 3 bases, J lost 15 bases, and 16 bases lay in between. CDR1 LGHDT and CDR2 YNNKEL come from the germline V gene (reference sequence). This CDR3 has 12 amino acids. For the CDR3, the DNA is TGTGCCAGCAGCCAGGGGACCCGAAGGACCTATTTT. Residues: CASSQGTRRTYF.

There are a few counts of this clonotype. The rearrangement links TRBV20-1 to TRBJ2-7; 10 nucleotides match TRBD2. This CDR3 has 16 residues. Germline lookup yields CDR1 DFQATT and CDR2 SNEGSKA (reference sequence). V shed 2 bases and J 0 bases; nucleotides not matched to a gene: 7. The CDR3 DNA is TGCAGTGCTAGATCCCTAGCGGGGGCCGGCTCCTACGAGCAGTACTTC. Translation gives CSARSLAGAGSYEQYF.

This clonotype was detected only a few times. V and J are TRBV20-1 and TRBJ1-1; possible D gene TRBD1, 5 bases. Germline CDR1 reads DFQATT; CDR2 reads SNEGSKA (reference sequence). The CDR3 is 14 amino acids. The V and J ends lost 2 bases and 0 bases respectively, with 10 bases between them. The CDR3 sequence: CSARSDSLNTEAFF. Here the CDR3 DNA reads TGCAGTGCTAGATCCGACAGTTTGAACACTGAAGCTTTCTTT.

The sample holds a few counts of this clonotype. V gene TRBV5-5 combines with J gene TRBJ2-3; TRBD2 agrees at 8 bases. The CDR3 has 15 amino acids. Germline trimming cut 4 bases from V and 4 bases from J; bases unmatched to any gene: 8. From germline, CDR1 is SGHKS and CDR2 YYEKEE (reference sequence). DNA of the CDR3: TGTGCCAGCAGCCCATCAGGGACTAGTGCAGATACGCAGTATTTT. Translated: CASSPSGTSADTQYF.

The CDR3 DNA is TGCGCCAGCAGCCAAAGGTATGCTTTGGAGTCCTACACCTTC. It is translated as CASSQRYALESYTF. The chain recombines TRBV4-3 with TRBJ1-2; no firm D call. CDR1 is LGHNA, CDR2 YSLEER, per germline. Trimming cost V 2 bases and J 10 bases, with 17 bases left between them. The CDR3 covers 14 residues.

CDR3 sequence: CASSELNTDTQYF. In DNA form, the CDR3 reads TGTGCCAGCAGCGAGCTGAACACAGATACGCAGTATTTT. The chain uses TRBV7-9 and TRBJ2-3; D unresolved. Deletions cut 5 bases from V and 2 bases from J, with 8 bases between. CDR1 is SEHNR and CDR2 is FQNEAQ in the germline V gene (reference sequence). The CDR3 consists of 13 residues.

The chain links TRBV9 to TRBJ2-7, with D tentatively TRBD1 (9 bases). The CDR3 sequence is 15 residues long. Trimming stripped 4 bases from V and 2 bases from J, with 16 bases between. CDR1 SGDLS and CDR2 YYNGEE come from the germline V gene. CDR3 region: CASSRGGTGTYEQYF. DNA of the CDR3: TGTGCCAGCAGCCGCGGGGGGACAGGGACCTACGAGCAGTACTTC.

This chain uses TRBV20-1 with TRBJ1-1; tentative D call: TRBD1 (6 bases). This CDR3 comprises 15 residues. Trimming cost V 6 bases and J 2 bases, with 19 bases left between them. Germline assignment: CDR1 DFQATT and CDR2 SNEGSKA (reference sequence). The CDR3 protein is CSAPTLPGVNTEAFF. The CDR3 region has the DNA TGCAGTGCCCCGACCCTCCCAGGGGTAAACACTGAAGCTTTCTTT.

CDR3 sequence (DNA): TGCAGCGTTGGACAGTACAATGAGCAGTTCTTC. Its protein product is CSVGQYNEQFF. The gene calls are TRBV29-1 and TRBJ2-1; a weak D match, TRBD1 (5 bases). The CDR3 totals 11 residues. From germline, CDR1 is SQVTM and CDR2 ANQGSEA. Trimming removed 4 bases from V and 4 bases from J, with 5 bases in between.

DNA of the CDR3: TGTGCCAGCACGGACGACAGGGATGGTGAAAAACTGTTTTTT. Its translation: CASTDDRDGEKLFF. This chain connects TRBV25-1 to TRBJ1-4; 7 bases are shared with TRBD1. V lost 7 bases to trimming and J lost 7 bases; unmatched junction nucleotides: 9. This CDR3 contains 14 residues. Per the germline V gene, CDR1 is MGHDK and CDR2 is SYGVNS.

This clonotype was seen many times. At one end, the junction sequence differs from germline, possibly due to a read error. The chain couples TRBV5-1 to TRBJ2-3; 8 bases align to TRBD1. Looked up from germline, CDR1 is SGHRS and CDR2 is YFSETQ. The CDR3 is 14 residues long. The CDR3: CASSLGQGPDTQYF. The DNA of the CDR3 is TGTGCCAGCAGCCTAGGACAGGGCCCAGATACGCAGTATTTT.